This TCR beta chain was identified in a study of memory CD4+ T cells and cytomegalovirus serostatus. Single viable CD3+CD4+CD8-CD45RO+ cells were sorted as the memory CD4+ T cells. Total CD4+ T cells were enriched by CD4 positive selection. Trimming shortened V by 0 bases and J by 3 bases, and 10 bases separated the two germline ends. This CDR3 spans 14 amino acids. CDR1 and CDR2 from the germline V gene are SGHNT and YYREEE (reference sequence). The data were produced by immunoSEQ multiplex PCR, yet TCRdb's version contains in-frame clones alone and is incomplete. The table includes under 55,000 clones, roughly 72% detected once.

This receptor was identified in an adult in good health and CMV-seronegative. This chain joins TRBV5-4 and TRBJ2-7; D is unclear. Sequenced material: memory CD4+ T cells from blood. This chain's CDR3 is CASSLVGQNYEQYF. In nucleotides, the CDR3 is TGTGCCAGCAGCTTGGTCGGCCAGAACTACGAGCAGTACTTC.